What follows are 7 T cell receptor beta chains derived from one specimen sequenced in a study of cytomegalovirus exposure and HLA in healthy donors. Primers: 60 Vbeta forward and 13 Jbeta reverse. Only in-frame clones appear in the TCRdb table, and some are missing; sequencing was by immunoSEQ multiplex PCR. The table includes about 110,000 clones, over 75% detected once. What was sequenced was PBMCs. These receptors originate from a male donor in good health and CMV-seronegative.

The V gene is TRBV2, the J gene TRBJ2-1; TRBD2 matches 7 bases. The CDR3 covers 13 residues. The trim removed 3 bases at V and 10 bases at J, leaving 6 bases unmatched. Germline V gene lookup returns CDR1 SNHLY and CDR2 FYNNEI. This CDR3 reads CASSESGEGEQFF. DNA of the CDR3: TGTGCCAGCAGTGAGAGCGGGGAAGGAGAGCAGTTCTTC.

The chain employs TRBV10-1 and TRBJ1-1; a possible D gene is TRBD1 (5 bases). This CDR3 contains 15 residues. Germline CDR1 WNHNN, CDR2 SYGVQD (reference sequence). V was cut by 6 bases and J by 1 base, with 15 bases left in between. CDR3 sequence reads: CASREEGAENTEAFF. The CDR3 bases are TGCGCCAGCAGGGAAGAAGGGGCTGAGAACACTGAAGCTTTCTTT.

This clone was observed a handful of times. J is TRBJ2-5 and V is TRBV29-1, with D tentatively TRBD2 (6 bases). The DNA matches TRBJ2-7 better at its end, which makes the J call doubtful. The length of the CDR3 is 14 residues. CDR1 is SQVTM and CDR2 is ANQGSEA in the germline V gene. This CDR3 reads CSALRDGGTYEQYF. The CDR3 DNA follows: TGCAGCGCCCTCCGGGACGGCGGGACCTACGAGCAGTACTTC.

The chain joins TRBV5-8 to TRBJ1-1, with unresolved D. The CDR3 consists of 13 residues. The germline V gene encodes CDR1 SGHTS and CDR2 YDEGEE. With 0 bases removed from V and 5 bases from J, the gap between germline ends came to 8 bases. The CDR3 DNA reads TGTGCCAGCAGCTTGGGACGGGGAACTGAAGCTTTCTTT. This sequence encodes CASSLGRGTEAFF.

As for this clone: The sample holds other DNA sequences that translate to the same CDR3. This rearrangement joins TRBV5-1 to TRBJ2-7, with TRBD1 matching over 7 bases. Trimming cost V 0 bases and J 0 bases; bases outside gene matches: 0. Germline V gives CDR1 SGHRS, CDR2 YFSETQ. The CDR3 has 14 amino acids. The CDR3: CASSLAGGSYEQYF. CDR3 nucleotides: TGCGCCAGCAGCTTGGCAGGGGGCTCCTACGAGCAGTACTTC.

This clone was found a few times. The rearrangement joins TRBV19 to TRBJ2-5, with 7 bases matching TRBD2. TRBJ2-7 matches the DNA end more closely, so the J call is doubtful. Per germline, CDR1 LNHDA and CDR2 SQIVND (reference sequence). The CDR3 extends over 15 amino acids. The CDR3 sequence is CASSIRAGVTNEQYF. CDR3 DNA: TGTGCCAGTAGTATAAGGGCGGGAGTGACCAACGAGCAGTACTTC.

V gene TRBV29-1 combines with J gene TRBJ1-5; D call uncertain. Germline CDR1 SQVTM, CDR2 ANQGSEA. The length of the CDR3 is 13 residues. With 5 bases removed from V and 4 bases from J, the gap between germline ends came to 12 bases. The CDR3 coding sequence is TGCAGCGTTTCGAAGGAGGGTAATCAGCCCCAGCATTTT. Translated: CSVSKEGNQPQHF.